The 30 T cell receptor beta chains in this list originate from one sample, sequenced in a study of regulatory T cells in long-lasting Graves disease. Documented time point: newly diagnosed GD, antithyroid drugs for less than 3 months. Isolated PBMC RNA provided the starting material for the TCR library. Both iRepertoire HTBI primers and Arm-PCR of CDR3 regions were used to build the TCR beta libraries. One entry per CDR3 protein results from TCRdb running MiXCR on the multiplex PCR reads. The profile shows fewer than 400,000 distinct CDR3 sequences, over 15% of them singletons. This specimen consisted of peripheral blood mononuclear cells (PBMCs), obtained at new diagnosis, from a patient treated with antithyroid drugs. These receptors originate from a female donor with Graves disease.

This clonotype was found a few times. Just one base apart from a much larger clone, this may be a read error. This chain connects TRBV28 to TRBJ2-7; possible D gene TRBD1, 5 bases. Looked up from germline, CDR1 is MDHEN and CDR2 is SYDVKM. The CDR3 is 15 residues long. The CDR3 region is CACSFGNRPSIGQYF. The CDR3 nucleotides read TGTGCCTGCAGTTTTGGGAACAGGCCCTCGATTGGGCAGTACTTC.

This clonotype was seen ten or more times. Sequence at one end of the junction differs from germline and may be a read error. The V and J genes are TRBV28 and TRBJ1-5; perhaps TRBD1 as D (5 bases). The CDR3 has 13 residues. Germline CDR1 and CDR2: MDHEN and SYDVKM. The CDR3 DNA is TGTGCCGGCAGGACGGGACCCGATCAGCCCCAGCATTTT. Encoded protein: CAGRTGPDQPQHF.

This clonotype appeared many times. V is TRBV7-2 and J is TRBJ2-1; perhaps TRBD2 as D (5 bases). Trimming stripped 5 bases from V and 4 bases from J, with 18 bases between. The germline V gene has CDR1 SGHTA and CDR2 FQGNSA. The CDR3 runs 16 residues. DNA of the CDR3: TGTGCCAGCAGCCAACGGGGTTGGGCAGAATACAATGAGCAGTTCTTC. Its translation: CASSQRGWAEYNEQFF.

This clonotype was recorded at least ten times. This rearrangement joins TRBV19 to TRBJ1-1; unclear D gene. V gave up 0 bases and J gave up 9 bases, with 17 bases separating them. CDR1 is LNHDA, CDR2 SQIVND, per germline (reference sequence). The CDR3 extends over 15 amino acids. In DNA, the CDR3 is TGTGCCAGTAGTATAGATTCCGAAGTAAGGTGGAAAGCTTTCTTT. Translated, it gives CASSIDSEVRWKAFF.

This clonotype was observed many times. The rearrangement joins TRBV29-1 to TRBJ2-3; TRBD2 aligns across 7 bases. The CDR3 is 16 residues long. The trim removed 7 bases at V and 2 bases at J, leaving 15 bases unmatched. Per germline, CDR1 SQVTM and CDR2 ANQGSEA. Here the CDR3 reads CSGGGSSMDSTDTQYF. The CDR3 nucleotides read TGCAGCGGGGGGGGGTCCAGCATGGACTCCACAGATACGCAGTATTTT.

This clonotype was recorded once. This sequence may be a read error, since a much larger clone differs from it by one base. The CDR3 end shows no conserved phenylalanine or tryptophan, and so a read error is likely. The genes are TRBV20-1 and TRBJ2-3, with D hard to call. Germline V gives CDR1 DFQATT, CDR2 SNEGSKA (reference sequence). There are 14 residues in the CDR3. Trimming took 2 bases from V and 0 from J, leaving 9 bases between them. CDR3 in amino acids: CSARQDRSTDTQYL. The DNA of the CDR3 is TGCAGTGCTAGACAGGATCGTAGCACAGATACGCAGTATCTT.

This clonotype was recorded at least ten times. CDR3 residues: CASSLLEGVPTGEQYF. DNA of the CDR3: TGCGCCAGCAGCTTGTTGGAGGGGGTTCCTACCGGCGAGCAGTACTTC. This sequence joins TRBV5-1 and TRBJ2-7; D may be TRBD1 or TRBD2 (6 bases each). The CDR3 loop spans 16 amino acids. Trimming pared 1 base from V and 6 bases from J, leaving 20 bases between. The germline gives CDR1 SGHRS, CDR2 YFSETQ.

This clonotype occurred many times. The chain uses TRBV7-8 and TRBJ2-3; 9 bases match TRBD1. The CDR3 sequence is 14 residues long. The germline CDR1 and CDR2 sequences are SGHVS and FQNEAQ. Trimming took 3 bases from V and 5 from J; bases not matched to a gene: 3. CDR3 in amino acids: CASSFRTGVDTQYF. The CDR3 DNA reads as TGTGCCAGCAGCTTCCGGACAGGGGTAGATACGCAGTATTTT.

This clonotype was counted ten times or more. The chain links TRBV12-3 or TRBV12-4 to TRBJ2-5, with D hard to call. The CDR3 extends over 17 amino acids. The V end was cut by 4 bases, the J end by 5 bases, with 23 bases between. In nucleotides, the CDR3 is TGTGCCAGCAGTTCCCCGCTCCGACTGGAATGGGATGAGACCCAGTACTTC. This sequence encodes CASSSPLRLEWDETQYF.

The chain couples TRBV3-1 to TRBJ2-1; perhaps TRBD2 as D (5 bases). The CDR3 contains 14 residues. Between the trimmed V and J ends, which lost 0 bases and 5 bases, there was a span of 8 bases. CDR1 LGHDT and CDR2 YNNKEL come from the germline V gene (reference sequence). For the CDR3, the DNA is TGTGCCAGCAGCCAAGAATTAGCGAACAATGAGCAGTTCTTC. It translates to CASSQELANNEQFF.

The chain has TRBV20-1 and TRBJ2-5, with D possibly being TRBD2 (5 bases). The germline V gene encodes CDR1 DFQATT and CDR2 SNEGSKA (reference sequence). This CDR3 region has 14 residues. Between the trimmed V and J ends, which lost 6 bases and 5 bases, there was a span of 19 bases. CDR3 coding DNA: TGCAGTGCGCTCGGACTCTCTCGGGTGGAGACCCAGTACTTC. This translates into CSALGLSRVETQYF.

This clonotype was recorded at least ten times. The chain joins TRBV12-3 or TRBV12-4 to TRBJ2-3, with 13 bases lining up with TRBD2. The CDR3 length is 18 residues. The ends lost 6 bases at V and 1 base at J; junction bases unmatched: 10. Here the CDR3 reads CASSYGLAGAAGTDTQYF. DNA for the CDR3: TGTGCCAGCAGCTACGGACTAGCGGGAGCTGCTGGCACAGATACGCAGTATTTT.

This clonotype was detected ten times or more. V usage is TRBV6-5 and J usage is TRBJ2-2; D gene unclear. Germline values: CDR1 MNHEY, CDR2 SVGAGI. V was clipped by 4 bases and J by 5 bases, with 11 bases between them. The CDR3 is made up of 14 amino acids. The CDR3 protein is CASSFLIGTGELFF. The CDR3 DNA reads TGTGCCAGCAGTTTCCTGATCGGGACCGGGGAGCTGTTTTTT.

This clonotype was counted at least ten times. This sequence joins TRBV7-9 and TRBJ1-2; TRBD1 is a possible D gene (5 bases). V was cut by 5 bases and J by 4 bases, with 20 bases left in between. Germline V lookup: CDR1 SEHNR, CDR2 FQNEAQ (reference sequence). The CDR3 length is 16 residues. Here the CDR3 DNA reads TGTGCCAGCAGCACCGATACAGGTGCTGTGTCCTATGGCTACACCTTC. It specifies CASSTDTGAVSYGYTF.

Ten or more counts support this clonotype. This rearrangement joins TRBV2 to TRBJ2-1; 7 bases fit TRBD2. Germline lookup yields CDR1 SNHLY and CDR2 FYNNEI. The CDR3 has 14 amino acids. The trim removed 1 base at V and 7 bases at J, leaving 4 bases unmatched. CDR3 DNA sequence: TGTGCCAGCAGTGAAGTACTAGCGACGAATGAGCAGTTCTTC. It specifies CASSEVLATNEQFF. Full variable domain (rest looked up from reference TRBV2 and TRBJ2-1): EPEVTQTPSHQVTQMGQEVILRCVPISNHLYFYWYRQILGQKVEFLVSFYNNEISEKSEIFDDQFSVERPDGSNFTLKIRSTKLEDSAMYFCASSEVLATNEQFFGPGTRLTVL.

This clonotype was seen many times. The chain is built from TRBV28 and TRBJ2-5; 7 bases are shared with TRBD2. Trimming removed 2 bases from V and 5 bases from J; junction bases left unmatched: 5. The length of the CDR3 is 14 residues. CDR1 is MDHEN and CDR2 is SYDVKM in the germline V gene. CDR3: CASSLGAGVETQYF. CDR3 coding DNA: TGTGCCAGCAGTTTAGGTGCGGGAGTGGAGACCCAGTACTTC.

This clonotype was detected ten times or more. The rearrangement uses TRBV19 and TRBJ2-5; D unresolved. Germline values: CDR1 LNHDA, CDR2 SQIVND (reference sequence). This CDR3 is built from 15 residues. V lost 10 bases and J lost 2, with 20 bases in between. As DNA, the CDR3 is TGTGCCACCGCACTTTCAGTAGGCAGGCAAGAGACCCAGTACTTC. It encodes CATALSVGRQETQYF.

This clonotype was seen more than once but under ten times. The chain is built from TRBV5-1 and TRBJ2-1; D is uncertain. Germline V gives CDR1 SGHRS, CDR2 YFSETQ. The CDR3 has 15 residues. V was pared by 0 bases and J by 2 bases, with 9 bases between. CDR3: CASSLVTDPYNEQFF. CDR3 nucleotides: TGCGCCAGCAGCTTGGTCACGGACCCCTACAATGAGCAGTTCTTC.

This clonotype was found many times. The rearrangement uses TRBV20-1 and TRBJ2-1; D tentatively reads TRBD1 or TRBD2 (5 bases each). This CDR3 contains 15 residues. The germline gives CDR1 DFQATT, CDR2 SNEGSKA (reference sequence). V was trimmed by 3 bases and J by 5 bases, leaving 17 bases between them. CDR3 loop: CSASAGLVGDNEQFF. The CDR3 DNA follows: TGCAGTGCTAGTGCAGGGCTGGTGGGGGACAATGAGCAGTTCTTC.

The chain couples TRBV12-3 or TRBV12-4 to TRBJ2-7; 7 nucleotides agree with TRBD1. The V gene end was trimmed by 1 base and the J gene end by 1 base; junction bases not matched to a gene: 7. The CDR3 is 16 amino acids. In nucleotides, the CDR3 is TGTGCCAGCAGTTTAGTTGGGGACAGACTTTCCTACGAGCAGTACTTC. The encoded protein is CASSLVGDRLSYEQYF.

This clonotype was found many times. This chain links TRBV12-3 or TRBV12-4 with TRBJ1-1, with unresolved D. Trimming took 1 base from V and 3 from J, leaving 6 bases between them. This CDR3 contains 13 residues. Here the CDR3 reads CASSLVVDTEAFF. The CDR3 nucleotides are TGTGCCAGCAGTTTAGTGGTCGACACTGAAGCTTTCTTT.

This clonotype was picked up many times. This rearrangement joins TRBV19 to TRBJ2-2; 7 bases line up with TRBD2. Germline CDR1 and CDR2: LNHDA and SQIVND (reference sequence). The CDR3 sequence is 17 residues long. The junction had 10 bases not matched to a gene; V was cut back by 4 bases and J by 2 bases. This chain's CDR3 is CASSTFGGRANTGELFF. Written as DNA, the CDR3 is TGTGCCAGTAGTACCTTTGGCGGGAGAGCCAACACCGGGGAGCTGTTTTTT.

In this sample, this clonotype turned up many times. CDR3 sequence: CASSQTRAGSGYTF. As DNA, the CDR3 is TGTGCCAGCAGTCAAACCCGGGCAGGGTCTGGCTACACCTTC. The V gene is TRBV12-3 or TRBV12-4, the J gene TRBJ1-2, with TRBD1 as a possible D gene (5 bases). Trimming pared 5 bases from V and 7 bases from J, leaving 17 bases between. The CDR3 has 14 residues.

V gene TRBV7-6 combines with J gene TRBJ2-7; the match to TRBD2 covers 7 bases. Trimming took 5 bases from V and 5 from J; bases not matched to a gene: 18. Germline V gives CDR1 SGHVS, CDR2 FNYEAQ. The length of the CDR3 is 17 residues. The CDR3: CASSESTTGTTLDEQYF. The CDR3 DNA is TGTGCCAGCAGCGAATCTACCACCGGGACTACCCTGGACGAGCAGTACTTC.

This clonotype was seen more than once but under ten times. The rearrangement links TRBV20-1 to TRBJ2-3; 8 bases align to TRBD2. V lost 3 bases, J lost 1 base, and 9 bases stayed unmatched. The CDR3 has 16 residues. Germline CDR1 and CDR2: DFQATT and SNEGSKA (reference sequence). In DNA form, the CDR3 reads TGCAGTGCTAGGGACCCAGCGGGAGTGGGCACAGATACGCAGTATTTT. Protein sequence: CSARDPAGVGTDTQYF.

Of note for this clonotype: Just one base apart from a much larger clone, this may be a read error. Because it lacks the conserved phenylalanine or tryptophan at the end, this CDR3 is likely a read error. This chain uses TRBV12-3 or TRBV12-4 with TRBJ2-5; 10 bases match TRBD1. V was clipped by 6 bases and J by 3 bases; unmatched bases: 4. The CDR3 sequence is 14 residues long. CDR3 DNA sequence: TGTGCCAGCAGACCCGGGACAGGGGAAGAGACCCAGTACCTC. Translated: CASRPGTGEETQYL.

This clonotype appeared many times. The chain couples TRBV19 to TRBJ2-1; D may be TRBD2 (6 bases). The CDR3 totals 19 residues. Germline V CDR1 and CDR2: LNHDA, SQIVND (reference sequence). Trimming shortened V by 5 bases and J by 0 bases, and 23 bases separated the two germline ends. The CDR3 sequence is CASSALGRWSQSSYNEQFF. CDR3 coding DNA: TGTGCCAGTAGTGCCCTGGGGAGGTGGTCCCAGAGCTCCTACAATGAGCAGTTCTTC.

This clonotype was observed at least ten times. The chain links TRBV25-1 to TRBJ2-1, with a possible D match to TRBD2 (6 bases). With 10 bases removed from V and 2 bases from J, the gap between germline ends came to 12 bases. Germline assignment: CDR1 MGHDK and CDR2 SYGVNS. The CDR3 consists of 13 residues. CDR3 nucleotides: TGTGCCATATCGACTAGTACCTACAATGAGCAGTTCTTC. Translated: CAISTSTYNEQFF. The complete variable domain, with remaining parts taken from reference TRBV25-1 and TRBJ2-1, reads EADIYQTPRYLVIGTGKKITLECSQTMGHDKMYWYQQDPGMELHLIHYSYGVNSTEKGDLSSESTVSRIRTEHFPLTLESARPSHTSQYLCAISTSTYNEQFFGPGTRLTVL.

This clonotype was seen ten or more times. V and J are TRBV7-9 and TRBJ2-3; 10 bases are a match to TRBD2. V gave up 6 bases and J gave up 3 bases; unmatched junction bases: 6. Germline CDR1 SEHNR, CDR2 FQNEAQ (reference sequence). The CDR3 length is 15 residues. As DNA, the CDR3 is TGTGCCAGCAGTGACACTAGCGGGACGACAGATACGCAGTATTTT. It specifies CASSDTSGTTDTQYF.

This clonotype was seen a handful of times. The chain is built from TRBV28 and TRBJ2-3; TRBD2 agrees at 8 bases. The germline CDR1 and CDR2 sequences are MDHEN and SYDVKM. The CDR3 sequence is 17 residues long. The trim removed 2 bases at V and 3 bases at J, leaving 10 bases unmatched. The DNA for the CDR3 is TGTGCCAGCAGTTTACCCCCCGAGCGGGAGTGGACAGATACGCAGTATTTT. It encodes CASSLPPEREWTDTQYF.